This TCR beta chain appears in the sequencing data of a study of T cells in narcolepsy. The overall study: Donors had narcolepsy type 1 or type 2, or were healthy controls. Study results and caveats: Comparing one patient's CSF and blood CD4+ clonotypes highlighted HCRT- and TRIB2-specific autoreactive clonotypes. Some memory CD4+ repertoires had no autoreactive clone sequences. Reportedly, autoreactive clonotypes were serially detected in patients' blood but not controls'.

Notes on this clone: Its antigen remains unidentified.

The data were produced by immunoSEQ multiplex PCR, yet TCRdb's version contains in-frame clones alone and is incomplete. The table shows roughly 20,000 clones, with less than 90% occurring only once. This CDR3 region has 13 residues. In germline, CDR1 is SQVTM, CDR2 ANQGSEA. Losses at the gene ends were 6 bases for V and 10 bases for J; bases not matched to a gene: 13. Sequences were obtained from memory (CD45RA-) CD4+ T cells from blood. The chain couples TRBV29-1 to TRBJ2-3; 7 positions agree with TRBD1. The receptor was derived from a human donor in good health. The DNA for the CDR3 is TGCAGCGTACCCGGGACAGCCCCGGGATCGCAGTATTTT. Its translation is CSVPGTAPGSQYF.